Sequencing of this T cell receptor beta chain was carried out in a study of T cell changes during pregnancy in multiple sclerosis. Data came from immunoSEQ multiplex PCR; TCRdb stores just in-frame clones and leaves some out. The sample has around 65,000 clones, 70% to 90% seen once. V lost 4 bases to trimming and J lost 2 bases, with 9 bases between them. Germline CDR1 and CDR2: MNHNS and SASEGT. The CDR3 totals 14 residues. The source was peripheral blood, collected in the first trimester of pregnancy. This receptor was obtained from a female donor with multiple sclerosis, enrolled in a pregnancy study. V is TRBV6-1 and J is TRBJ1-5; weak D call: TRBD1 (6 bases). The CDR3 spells CASSVQGGNQPQHF. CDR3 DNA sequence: TGTGCCAGCAGTGTACAGGGTGGCAATCAGCCCCAGCATTTT.